The 21 T cell receptor beta chains reported below all come from one sample, sequenced in a study of blood T cell repertoires in COVID-19. Data came from immunoSEQ multiplex PCR; TCRdb stores just in-frame clones and leaves some out. The sample contains about 360,000 clones, roughly 80% of which appear only once. The source material was peripheral blood. These receptor sequences come from a human donor with acute or convalescent COVID-19. The donor label of this sample is uncertain.

This chain uses TRBV2 with TRBJ2-7; 11 nucleotides align to TRBD2. The V segment lost 8 bases and the J segment 4 bases; nucleotides outside the gene matches: 7. Germline V gene sequence: CDR1 SNHLY, CDR2 FYNNEI. This CDR3 contains 14 residues. The DNA for the CDR3 is TGTGCCAGCGTTCCGGGACTAGCGGCTTACGAGCAGTACTTC. It codes for CASVPGLAAYEQYF.

The chain uses TRBV11-1 and TRBJ1-2; unclear D gene. Trimming removed 0 bases from V and 1 base from J, with 12 bases in between. Germline CDR1 SGHAT, CDR2 FQDESV (reference sequence). CDR3 length: 16 amino acids. CDR3 protein: CASSLAEAGSNYGYTF. In DNA form, the CDR3 reads TGTGCCAGCAGCTTAGCGGAGGCTGGAAGTAACTATGGCTACACCTTC.

The chain links TRBV19 to TRBJ1-5, with TRBD1 identical over 7 bases. The CDR3 is 14 amino acids. V gave up 6 bases and J gave up 4 bases; unmatched junction bases: 6. CDR1 LNHDA and CDR2 SQIVND come from the germline V gene (reference sequence). In nucleotides, the CDR3 is TGTGCCAGTAGGATCGACAGGGTAAATCAGCCCCAGCATTTT. This encodes CASRIDRVNQPQHF. Full variable domain (missing parts from reference TRBV19 and TRBJ1-5): DGGITQSPKYLFRKEGQNVTLSCEQNLNHDAMYWYRQDPGQGLRLIYYSQIVNDFQKGDIAEGYSVSREKKESFPLTVTSAQKNPTAFYLCASRIDRVNQPQHFGDGTRLSIL.

This clone was detected a few times. The chain joins TRBV16 to TRBJ1-5; 7 bases match TRBD1. The V and J ends lost 3 bases and 1 base, in that order; junction bases with no gene match: 9. This CDR3 comprises 17 residues. The germline CDR1 and CDR2 sequences are KGHSY and FQNENV. CDR3 residues: CASSQPDRISSNQPQHF. CDR3 DNA sequence: TGTGCCAGCAGCCAGCCGGACAGGATAAGCAGCAATCAGCCCCAGCATTTT.

This chain joins TRBV5-5 and TRBJ2-5; 11 bases map to TRBD2. The CDR3 has 19 amino acids. J lost 4 bases, V lost 0 bases, and 14 bases had no gene match. Germline CDR1 and CDR2: SGHKS and YYEKEE (reference sequence). The CDR3 loop reads CASSLASRLLAGGGETQYF. DNA of the CDR3: TGTGCCAGCAGCTTGGCCTCCCGTTTGCTAGCGGGGGGAGGAGAGACCCAGTACTTC.

The chain is built from TRBV14 and TRBJ2-1; 10 nucleotides line up with TRBD2. The CDR3 runs to 15 residues. CDR1 is SGHDN, CDR2 FVKESK, per germline. V was clipped by 5 bases and J by 3 bases; unmatched bases: 4. This CDR3 reads CASSRTSGFYNEQFF. CDR3 sequence (DNA): TGTGCCAGCAGCAGGACTAGCGGATTCTACAATGAGCAGTTCTTC.

This chain links TRBV5-1 with TRBJ2-5; TRBD2 matches 16 bases. From germline, CDR1 is SGHRS and CDR2 YFSETQ. The V and J ends lost 3 bases and 2 bases, in that order; junction bases with no gene match: 7. This CDR3 has 18 residues. For the CDR3, the DNA is TGCGCCAGCAGCTCCGGGACTAGCGGGAGGGCCCGGCAAGAGACCCAGTACTTC. As protein: CASSSGTSGRARQETQYF.

The J gene is TRBJ1-5, the V gene TRBV19; D is ambiguous. V lost 9 bases to trimming and J lost 2 bases, with 11 bases between them. The CDR3 has 13 amino acids. CDR1 is LNHDA and CDR2 is SQIVND in the germline V gene (reference sequence). CDR3 in amino acids: CASLSSGNQPQHF. In DNA, the CDR3 is TGTGCCAGCTTGTCCAGCGGCAATCAGCCCCAGCATTTT. Full variable domain (rest looked up from reference TRBV19 and TRBJ1-5): DGGITQSPKYLFRKEGQNVTLSCEQNLNHDAMYWYRQDPGQGLRLIYYSQIVNDFQKGDIAEGYSVSREKKESFPLTVTSAQKNPTAFYLCASLSSGNQPQHFGDGTRLSIL.

The chain uses TRBV27 and TRBJ1-6; 9 bases agree with TRBD1. Germline values: CDR1 MNHEY, CDR2 SMNVEV (reference sequence). V shed 6 bases and J 7 bases; nucleotides not matched to a gene: 22. CDR3 length: 20 amino acids. Written as DNA, the CDR3 is TGTGCCAGCAGCATATACCCGGGACAGGGACCTCCCTCGGAAAATTCACCCCTCCACTTT. Encoded protein: CASSIYPGQGPPSENSPLHF.

In the case of this clone: One end of the junction fails to match germline, which may point to a read error. The chain combines TRBV3-1 (or the pseudogene TRBV3-2) with TRBJ1-3; D is possibly TRBD1 (6 bases). The CDR3 consists of 13 residues. The germline V gene encodes CDR1 LGHDT and CDR2 YNNKEL (reference sequence). CDR3 region: CASTQKGGWTIYF. CDR3 DNA: TGTGCCAGCACCCAAAAGGGGGGGTGGACCATATATTTT.

The V call is TRBV18, the J call TRBJ1-1, with D maybe TRBD1 (5 bases). Germline CDR1 reads KGHSH; CDR2 reads LQKENI. The length of the CDR3 is 17 residues. With 3 bases removed from V and 1 base from J, the gap between germline ends came to 18 bases. In DNA, the CDR3 is TGTGCCAGCTCACCCTTGGGGCCTCAGGTCGCGAACACTGAAGCTTTCTTT. It yields the protein CASSPLGPQVANTEAFF.

The chain combines TRBV6-1 with TRBJ2-7, with a weak D call TRBD1 (6 bases). Germline values: CDR1 MNHNS, CDR2 SASEGT. V lost 1 base, J lost 2 bases, and 15 bases lay in between. CDR3 length: 16 residues. The CDR3 loop reads CASSEGVETGTYEQYF. CDR3 coding DNA: TGTGCCAGCAGTGAAGGGGTGGAAACAGGGACCTACGAGCAGTACTTC.

The CDR3 loop is CAWSTGTGEGYTF. CDR3 in DNA: TGTGCCTGGAGCACAGGGACAGGGGAGGGCTACACCTTC. The rearrangement joins TRBV30 to TRBJ1-2; 10 bases map to TRBD1. This CDR3 is built from 13 residues. V was clipped by 3 bases and J by 8 bases; unmatched bases: 6. Germline CDR1 GTSNPN, CDR2 SVGIG (reference sequence).

This clone was seen more than once but under ten times. This chain joins TRBV4-1 and TRBJ1-1, with 7 nucleotides matching TRBD1. CDR3 length: 14 residues. Germline V CDR1 and CDR2: MGHRA, YSYEKL. The V segment lost 3 bases and the J segment 5 bases; nucleotides outside the gene matches: 6. CDR3 sequence: CASSHSTGWTEAFF. The CDR3 coding sequence is TGCGCCAGCAGCCACTCGACAGGGTGGACTGAAGCTTTCTTT.

The rearrangement uses TRBV18 and TRBJ1-2, with TRBD1 as a possible D gene (5 bases). Deletions cut 3 bases from V and 5 bases from J, with 13 bases between. CDR1 KGHSH and CDR2 LQKENI come from the germline V gene. CDR3 length: 14 amino acids. The CDR3 is CASSPDWGGYGYTF. In nucleotides, the CDR3 is TGTGCCAGCTCACCGGACTGGGGGGGGTATGGCTACACCTTC.

The chain links TRBV12-3 or TRBV12-4 to TRBJ1-1, with no clear D. With 6 bases removed from V and 1 base from J, the gap between germline ends came to 9 bases. The CDR3 runs 13 residues. CDR3 in amino acids: CASSPSGNTEAFF. The CDR3 DNA follows: TGTGCCAGCAGCCCCTCCGGGAACACTGAAGCTTTCTTT.

The J gene is TRBJ1-3, the V gene TRBV19; a weak D match, TRBD1 (6 bases). The V end lost 6 bases, the J end lost 3 bases, and 15 bases lay between the germline ends. From germline, CDR1 is LNHDA and CDR2 SQIVND (reference sequence). This CDR3 is 15 amino acids long. CDR3 nucleotides: TGTGCCAGTAGCCTTCGGGGGGCAAGTGGAAACACCATATATTTT. Translating gives CASSLRGASGNTIYF.

This rearrangement joins TRBV27 to TRBJ2-3, with a tentative D call TRBD2 (5 bases). CDR3 length: 14 amino acids. The V end was cut by 1 base, the J end by 2 bases, with 7 bases between. Germline V gene sequence: CDR1 MNHEY, CDR2 SMNVEV (reference sequence). Written as DNA, the CDR3 is TGTGCCAGCAGTTTATACGGGGTCACAGATACGCAGTATTTT. Translation gives CASSLYGVTDTQYF.

The chain has TRBV9 and TRBJ2-3; 8 bases fit TRBD1. CDR1 and CDR2 from the germline V gene are SGDLS and YYNGEE. The CDR3 length is 13 residues. Trimming took 3 bases from V and 9 from J; bases not matched to a gene: 6. The chain's CDR3 is CASSEQNRGTQYF. The DNA of the CDR3 is TGTGCCAGCAGCGAGCAAAACAGGGGGACGCAGTATTTT.

CDR3 in DNA: TGTGCCAGCAGTACGACAGGGTACACTGAAGCTTTCTTT. Its translation is CASSTTGYTEAFF. The V gene is TRBV2, the J gene TRBJ1-1; 7 positions match TRBD1. The CDR3 totals 13 residues. The germline gives CDR1 SNHLY, CDR2 FYNNEI. Trimming cost V 5 bases and J 3 bases; bases outside gene matches: 3.

The gene calls are TRBV19 and TRBJ2-7, with TRBD2 matching 8 bases. Germline V CDR1 and CDR2: LNHDA, SQIVND (reference sequence). V was pared by 4 bases and J by 0 bases, with 8 bases of the junction left unmatched. This CDR3 has 16 amino acids. The CDR3 nucleotides are TGTGCCAGTAGTAAGAAAACTAGCGGCTACTCCTACGAGCAGTACTTC. Its translation is CASSKKTSGYSYEQYF. Using reference TRBV19 and TRBJ2-7 for the parts outside the CDR3, the full variable domain is DGGITQSPKYLFRKEGQNVTLSCEQNLNHDAMYWYRQDPGQGLRLIYYSQIVNDFQKGDIAEGYSVSREKKESFPLTVTSAQKNPTAFYLCASSKKTSGYSYEQYFGPGTRLTVT.